This T cell receptor beta chain stems from a study of T cells in Graves' hyperthyroidism and ophthalmopathy. Study information: Peripheral blood was obtained at initial diagnosis, preceding any treatment. General study findings and limits: Ophthalmopathy, which appeared later, was predicted by the model a median about 6 months before onset.

The CDR3 regions of TCR beta were amplified from RNA transcripts. An initial round of RT-PCR targeting the TCR CDR3 relied on the HTBI primer set. TCRdb re-analysed the multiplex PCR reads in MiXCR, keeping a single row per CDR3 protein. The sample contains a few hundred thousand distinct CDR3 sequences, roughly a sixth of which appear only once. Orbital computed tomography, thyroid ultrasound, serum thyroxine and TRAb, and clinical symptoms together informed the diagnoses. The V gene's germline CDR1 is SNHLY and CDR2 FYNNEI. The length of the CDR3 is 13 residues. In regard to this clonotype: The antigen is undetermined. One base away lies a much larger clone, so this may be a sequencing read error.

This sequence originates from a woman younger than 35 with Graves' ophthalmopathy. V gene TRBV2 combines with J gene TRBJ1-2; no definite D call. The sample was blood. The CDR3 loop is CVKISGENYGYTF. DNA of the CDR3: TGTGTCAAAATTTCCGGGGAGAACTATGGCTACACCTTC.